This note documents a single T cell receptor beta chain sequence. Looked up from germline, CDR1 is MDHEN and CDR2 is SYDVKM. J gave up 1 base and V 11 bases, and 6 bases lay outside the gene matches. This CDR3 has 13 residues. Seattle patients were enrolled during active infection and followed longitudinally. This sample is drawn from a study of blood T cell repertoires in COVID-19. The overall study: Material from acute and convalescent COVID-19 was sourced from the United States, Italy and Spain. T cells, B-cell-depleted T cells, or PBMCs provided the cDNA or gDNA that served as material.

In the original analysis: Nucleated cell counts were estimated from reference gene primer amplification. Using immunoSEQ multiplex PCR, the repertoire was profiled, and TCRdb retains in-frame clones only, with some absent. The DNA was the basis for D and trimming; V, J and clone size are from that table. The table includes approximately 210,000 clones, 86% detected once. This receptor was obtained from a man aged 50 to 60 with COVID-19, enrolled during active disease. This chain uses TRBV28 with TRBJ2-3; 7 nucleotides agree with TRBD1. Sequencing input: peripheral blood. The CDR3 region is CAYSQGGTDTQYF. The CDR3 region has the DNA TGTGCCTACTCGCAGGGGGGCACAGATACGCAGTATTTT.